The 24 T cell receptor beta chains below all came from one sample that was sequenced in a study of tissue T cells after allogeneic stem cell transplantation. The method was immunoSEQ multiplex PCR; TCRdb's version includes in-frame clones alone and lacks a portion of them. The profile shows about 28,000 clones, around 86% of them singletons. This material consisted of blood, taken before transplantation. The receptor source for this set is a woman between 18 and 50 years old who later had graft-versus-host disease after an allogeneic stem cell transplant.

The count of this clone is one. The genes are TRBV18 and TRBJ1-6, with D possibly being TRBD1 (6 bases). Trimming took 6 bases from V and 7 from J, leaving 16 bases between them. The CDR3 sequence is 15 residues long. The germline V gene encodes CDR1 KGHSH and CDR2 LQKENI. The CDR3 nucleotides are TGTGCCAGCTCGCTTGAAACAGGGTGGAATTCACCCCTCCACTTT. Amino acids: CASSLETGWNSPLHF. Looking up the rest from reference TRBV18 and TRBJ1-6 gives the full variable domain: NAGVMQNPRHLVRRRGQEARLRCSPMKGHSHVYWYRQLPEEGLKFMVYLQKENIIDESGMPKERFSAEFPKEGPSILRIQQVVRGDSAAYFCASSLETGWNSPLHFGNGTRLTVT.

This sequence joins TRBV19 and TRBJ1-1; D call uncertain. Germline V gene lookup returns CDR1 LNHDA and CDR2 SQIVND (reference sequence). The CDR3 covers 14 residues. V lost 8 bases, J lost 0 bases, and 13 bases lay in between. CDR3 sequence (DNA): TGTGCCAGTCGCCAGGCTACGGTGAACACTGAAGCTTTCTTT. Residues: CASRQATVNTEAFF.

This chain uses TRBV9 with TRBJ2-1; D may correspond to TRBD1 or TRBD2 (5 bases each). The germline V gene has CDR1 SGDLS and CDR2 YYNGEE. V was clipped by 0 bases and J by 16 bases, with 17 bases between them. CDR3 size: 13 residues. The CDR3 spells CASSVGGDSLSFF. For the CDR3, the DNA is TGTGCCAGCAGCGTAGGGGGAGACAGCCTGAGTTTCTTC.

The V gene is TRBV15, the J gene TRBJ2-3, with unresolved D. This CDR3 contains 12 residues. CDR1 is LNHNV, CDR2 YYDKDF, per germline (reference sequence). V was trimmed by 1 base and J by 6 bases, leaving 5 bases between them. The DNA of the CDR3 is TGTGCCACCAGCAGAGTTCGGGATACGCAGTATTTT. Residues: CATSRVRDTQYF.

The chain links TRBV27 to TRBJ2-7; 11 nucleotides line up with TRBD1. The V gene end was trimmed by 3 bases and the J gene end by 6 bases; junction bases not matched to a gene: 7. This CDR3 comprises 15 residues. The germline gives CDR1 MNHEY, CDR2 SMNVEV (reference sequence). CDR3 protein: CASSFGGTGGSEQYF. CDR3 nucleotides: TGTGCCAGCAGTTTTGGGGGGACAGGGGGAAGCGAGCAGTACTTC.

This rearrangement joins TRBV7-8 to TRBJ1-1; possibly TRBD1 for D (5 bases). Trimming took 5 bases from V and 4 from J, leaving 17 bases between them. Germline CDR1 SGHVS, CDR2 FQNEAQ. This CDR3 spans 15 amino acids. Here the CDR3 reads CASSAGGMGTTEAFF. The CDR3 nucleotides are TGTGCCAGCAGCGCCGGCGGAATGGGGACCACTGAAGCTTTCTTT. Full variable domain (remainder filled in from reference TRBV7-8 and TRBJ1-1): GAGVSQSPRYKVAKRGQDVALRCDPISGHVSLFWYQQALGQGPEFLTYFQNEAQLDKSGLPSDRFFAERPEGSVSTLKIQRTQQEDSAVYLCASSAGGMGTTEAFFGQGTRLTVV.

The chain couples TRBV28 to TRBJ2-7; 7 nucleotides line up with TRBD1. V shed 6 bases and J 4 bases; nucleotides not matched to a gene: 15. This CDR3 is built from 16 residues. Germline V gives CDR1 MDHEN, CDR2 SYDVKM. This chain's CDR3 is CASSPTGVPLRYEQYF. The CDR3 region has the DNA TGTGCCAGCAGCCCCACAGGGGTACCCCTCCGGTACGAGCAGTACTTC.

The chain recombines TRBV13 with TRBJ2-7; no reliable D call. CDR3 length: 14 amino acids. CDR1 is PRHDT, CDR2 FYEKMQ, per germline (reference sequence). Trimming removed 0 bases at V and 2 bases at J, with 8 bases between. The CDR3 coding sequence is TGTGCCAGCAGCTTAGGACATTCAGCCTACGAGCAGTACTTC. Protein sequence: CASSLGHSAYEQYF.

V gene TRBV5-6 combines with J gene TRBJ2-6; D remains ambiguous. The germline V gene has CDR1 SGHDT and CDR2 YYEEEE. The V gene lost 4 bases and the J gene lost 0 bases, with 11 bases spanning the gap. The CDR3 runs to 16 residues. CDR3 DNA sequence: TGTGCCAGCAGCCCAGAGGTCGCCTCTGGGGCCAACGTCCTGACTTTC. Its translation is CASSPEVASGANVLTF.

CDR3: CASSLAPAGVNNEQFF. CDR3 sequence (DNA): TGTGCCAGCAGCTTAGCGCCAGCGGGAGTCAACAATGAGCAGTTCTTC. The genes are TRBV7-9 and TRBJ2-1, with TRBD2 matching over 8 bases. J was trimmed by 5 bases and V by 0 bases; bases with no gene match: 6. This CDR3 spans 16 amino acids. Germline V CDR1 and CDR2: SEHNR, FQNEAQ (reference sequence).

This clone appeared a few times. This sequence joins TRBV6-4 and TRBJ2-3, with TRBD1 identical over 8 bases. This CDR3 has 14 residues. Germline-derived CDR1 and CDR2 are MRHNA and SNTAGT. Losses at the gene ends were 3 bases for V and 1 base for J; bases not matched to a gene: 0. CDR3 in DNA: TGTGCCAGCAGTGAGACAGGGGGCACAGATACGCAGTATTTT. Its protein is CASSETGGTDTQYF.

This clone occurred a few times. Here the CDR3 reads CASSDRDTYNEQFF. The CDR3 DNA sequence: TGTGCCAGCAGTGACCGGGACACCTACAATGAGCAGTTCTTC. This rearrangement joins TRBV6-4 to TRBJ2-1; D is possibly TRBD1 (6 bases). CDR3 length: 14 residues. Trimming left V 2 bases short and J 2 bases short, with 7 bases between. Germline assignment: CDR1 MRHNA and CDR2 SNTAGT.

This clone was recorded a few times. The CDR3 loop reads CSASLRGKSSYEQYF. The DNA for the CDR3 is TGCAGTGCAAGTCTACGGGGTAAGAGCTCCTACGAGCAGTACTTC. The V and J genes are TRBV20-1 and TRBJ2-7, with a weak D call TRBD2 (5 bases). Trimming pared 6 bases from V and 0 bases from J, leaving 18 bases between. The germline V gene has CDR1 DFQATT and CDR2 SNEGSKA (reference sequence). The CDR3 is 15 residues long.

This chain joins TRBV5-4 and TRBJ1-1; tentatively, D is TRBD1 (6 bases). Looked up from germline, CDR1 is SGHNT and CDR2 is YYREEE (reference sequence). This CDR3 contains 18 residues. V was clipped by 4 bases and J by 0 bases, with 22 bases between them. The DNA for the CDR3 is TGTGCCAGCAGCGACTCCCATGTGGGGGGGCCCATGAACACTGAAGCTTTCTTT. Its translation: CASSDSHVGGPMNTEAFF.

This chain links TRBV30 with TRBJ1-4; 9 nucleotides align to TRBD1. Germline V lookup: CDR1 GTSNPN, CDR2 SVGIG (reference sequence). The junction had 12 bases not matched to a gene; V was cut back by 8 bases and J by 8 bases. This CDR3 has 14 residues. The CDR3 spells CASKPGQGREKLFF. The CDR3 DNA follows: TGTGCCAGTAAACCGGGACAGGGAAGGGAAAAACTGTTTTTT.

CDR3 sequence (DNA): TGTGCCAGCAGCTTGGCTACCGGGAGACATGAGCAGTTCTTC. The encoded protein is CASSLATGRHEQFF. This chain links TRBV5-6 with TRBJ2-1; D possibly corresponds to TRBD2 (6 bases). Germline V gene sequence: CDR1 SGHDT, CDR2 YYEEEE. CDR3 size: 14 residues. V shed 0 bases and J shed 8 bases, with 12 bases lying between them.

This rearrangement joins TRBV27 to TRBJ2-5; D not resolved. CDR3 size: 16 residues. Germline CDR1 reads MNHEY; CDR2 reads SMNVEV (reference sequence). V lost 0 bases and J lost 0, with 11 bases in between. CDR3 DNA sequence: TGTGCCAGCAGTTTATCGATTGGCCAGAACCAAGAGACCCAGTACTTC. The encoded protein is CASSLSIGQNQETQYF.

The V call is TRBV5-6, the J call TRBJ2-3, with a weak D call TRBD2 (5 bases). Germline V gene sequence: CDR1 SGHDT, CDR2 YYEEEE. The V gene lost 0 bases and the J gene lost 8 bases, with 13 bases spanning the gap. The CDR3 runs 14 residues. The CDR3, as DNA: TGTGCCAGCAGCTTGGGAGGAGGTCCTGTTACGCAGTATTTT. Translating it yields CASSLGGGPVTQYF.

V gene TRBV5-4 combines with J gene TRBJ1-1; D call uncertain. This CDR3 is 13 amino acids long. Germline V gene lookup returns CDR1 SGHNT and CDR2 YYREEE (reference sequence). V dropped 3 bases and J dropped 2 bases, with 8 bases sitting between them. CDR3 sequence (DNA): TGTGCCAGCAGCTGGGCGCAAAACACTGAAGCTTTCTTT. Its protein product is CASSWAQNTEAFF.

The V and J genes are TRBV18 and TRBJ2-7; D is tentatively TRBD1 or TRBD2 (5 bases each). V gave up 6 bases and J gave up 3 bases, with 12 bases separating them. Germline assignment: CDR1 KGHSH and CDR2 LQKENI. The CDR3 has 13 amino acids. CDR3 nucleotide sequence: TGTGCCAGCTCCGAACCGGGACGCTACGAGCAGTACTTC. Protein sequence: CASSEPGRYEQYF.

The chain couples TRBV6-5 to TRBJ1-1; D may be TRBD1 (5 bases). CDR1 and CDR2 from the germline V gene are MNHEY and SVGAGI. The CDR3 consists of 15 residues. The V end was cut by 6 bases, the J end by 1 base, with 15 bases between. The CDR3, as DNA: TGTGCCAGCAGGCTTGACATGGGGCGGAACACTGAAGCTTTCTTT. Encoded protein: CASRLDMGRNTEAFF.

The chain is built from TRBV15 and TRBJ2-6; D gene unclear. V was cut by 5 bases and J by 0 bases, with 8 bases left in between. From germline, CDR1 is LNHNV and CDR2 YYDKDF (reference sequence). The CDR3 contains 15 residues. The CDR3 region has the DNA TGTGCCACCAGCTTGGAGCTCTCTGGGGCCAACGTCCTGACTTTC. The encoded protein is CATSLELSGANVLTF.

Remarks on this clone: The sample has other DNA sequences that encode this CDR3 too. The chain couples TRBV7-9 to TRBJ2-7; a possible D gene is TRBD1 (6 bases). Per germline, CDR1 SEHNR and CDR2 FQNEAQ (reference sequence). Trimming pared 2 bases from V and 2 bases from J, leaving 10 bases between. The CDR3 extends over 14 amino acids. The CDR3 DNA follows: TGTGCCAGCAGCTTAACCGGACAGCCCTACGAGCAGTACTTC. It translates to CASSLTGQPYEQYF.

The CDR3 loop is CASSNTSGRWTDTQYF. DNA for the CDR3: TGTGCCAGCAGCAACACTAGCGGGAGGTGGACAGATACGCAGTATTTT. This chain links TRBV21-1 with TRBJ2-3; the table's D call, TRBD2, has no DNA check behind it. TRBV21-1 is tagged as a pseudogene. This CDR3 is 16 amino acids long.